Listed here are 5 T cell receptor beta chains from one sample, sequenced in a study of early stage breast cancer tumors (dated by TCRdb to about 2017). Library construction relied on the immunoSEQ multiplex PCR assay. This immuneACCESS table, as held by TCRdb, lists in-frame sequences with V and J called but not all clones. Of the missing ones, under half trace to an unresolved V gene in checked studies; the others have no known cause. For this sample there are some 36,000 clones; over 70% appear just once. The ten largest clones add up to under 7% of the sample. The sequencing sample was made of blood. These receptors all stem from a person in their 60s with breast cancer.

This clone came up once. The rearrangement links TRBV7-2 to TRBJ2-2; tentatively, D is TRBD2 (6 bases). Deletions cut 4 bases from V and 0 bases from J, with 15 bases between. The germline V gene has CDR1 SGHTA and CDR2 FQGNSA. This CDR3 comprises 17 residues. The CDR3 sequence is CASSSGGLIANTGELFF. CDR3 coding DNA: TGTGCCAGCAGCTCCGGGGGACTGATCGCGAACACCGGGGAGCTGTTTTTT.

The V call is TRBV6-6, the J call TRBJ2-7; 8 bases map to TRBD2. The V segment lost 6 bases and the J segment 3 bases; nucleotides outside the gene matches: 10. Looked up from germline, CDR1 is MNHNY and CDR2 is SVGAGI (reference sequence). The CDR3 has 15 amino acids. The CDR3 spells CASRSWREEIYEQYF. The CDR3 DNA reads TGTGCCAGCAGATCCTGGCGGGAGGAGATCTACGAGCAGTACTTC.

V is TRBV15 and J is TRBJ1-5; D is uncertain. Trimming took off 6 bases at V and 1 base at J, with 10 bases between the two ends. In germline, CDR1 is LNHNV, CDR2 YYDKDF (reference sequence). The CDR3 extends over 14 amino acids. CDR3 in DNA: TGTGCCACCAGTGAAGGGATAAGCAATCAGCCCCAGCATTTT. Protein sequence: CATSEGISNQPQHF. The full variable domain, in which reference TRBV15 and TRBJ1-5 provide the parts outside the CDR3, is DAMVIQNPRYQVTQFGKPVTLSCSQTLNHNVMYWYQQKSSQAPKLLFHYYDKDFNNEADTPDNFQSRRPNTSFCFLDIRSPGLGDTAMYLCATSEGISNQPQHFGDGTRLSIL.

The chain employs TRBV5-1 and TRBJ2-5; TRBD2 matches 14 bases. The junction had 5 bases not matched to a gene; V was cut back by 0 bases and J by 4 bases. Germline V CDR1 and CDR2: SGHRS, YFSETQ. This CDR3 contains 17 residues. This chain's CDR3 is CASSLAGTSGRGETQYF. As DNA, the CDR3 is TGCGCCAGCAGCTTGGCGGGGACTAGCGGGAGAGGAGAGACCCAGTACTTC.

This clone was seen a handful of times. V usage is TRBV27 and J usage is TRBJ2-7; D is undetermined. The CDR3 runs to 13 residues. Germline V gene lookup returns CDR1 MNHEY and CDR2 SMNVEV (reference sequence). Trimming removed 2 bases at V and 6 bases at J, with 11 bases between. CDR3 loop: CASSLTPKGEQYF. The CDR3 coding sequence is TGTGCCAGCAGTTTAACCCCGAAGGGCGAGCAGTACTTC.